Here is one T cell receptor (beta chain) with its context. Produced via immunoSEQ multiplex PCR; TCRdb's table is partial and in-frame only. The table records some 50,000 clones, about 83% of them present only once. This sample was included in a study of blood T cell repertoires in COVID-19. Across the whole study: Nucleic acid was either cDNA or gDNA, and it came from T cells, B-cell-depleted T cells, or PBMCs.

Trimming cost V 5 bases and J 3 bases, with 21 bases left between them. Germline assignment: CDR1 ENHRY and CDR2 SYGVKD. There are 17 residues in the CDR3. The receptor was isolated from a woman at least 80 years old with acute or convalescent COVID-19. Material: peripheral blood. The chain employs TRBV10-3 and TRBJ2-3; D perhaps matches TRBD2 (6 bases). The CDR3 DNA follows: TGTGCCATCAGTCTACCCGAGGGGACTCCATCTACAGATACGCAGTATTTT. It is translated as CAISLPEGTPSTDTQYF.